Following are 3 T cell receptor beta chains from one sample sequenced in a study of T cells in Graves' hyperthyroidism and ophthalmopathy. The investigators amplified TCR beta CDR3 regions from RNA transcripts. The HTBI primer set drove a first-round RT-PCR of the TCR CDR3. TCRdb reanalysed the multiplex PCR reads using MiXCR and keeps one entry per CDR3 protein. The table has under 400,000 distinct CDR3 sequences, roughly 25% seen once. Source material: blood. These receptors were collected from a man aged 45 to 65 with Graves' hyperthyroidism.

This clonotype appeared many times. V gene TRBV3-1 combines with J gene TRBJ2-3; the match to TRBD2 covers 9 bases. In germline, CDR1 is LGHDT, CDR2 YNNKEL (reference sequence). The CDR3 spans 16 residues. The trim removed 3 bases at V and 1 base at J, leaving 5 bases unmatched. The CDR3 spells CASSHLAGEGTDTQYF. CDR3 sequence (DNA): TGTGCCAGCAGCCATTTAGCGGGAGAGGGCACAGATACGCAGTATTTT.

This clonotype was detected only a few times. As DNA, the CDR3 is TGTGCCAGCAGTTACTCAACCTCGATGGCGGGATTCTACGAGCAGTACTTC. This gives the protein CASSYSTSMAGFYEQYF. The rearrangement uses TRBV6-5 and TRBJ2-7, with a tentative D call TRBD2 (6 bases). V lost 0 bases and J lost 3, with 18 bases in between. The CDR3 runs 17 residues. Germline-derived CDR1 and CDR2 are MNHEY and SVGAGI.

Only a few counts were recorded for this clonotype. The rearrangement links TRBV29-1 to TRBJ2-5, with D possibly called TRBD1 or TRBD2 (5 bases each). CDR1 is SQVTM and CDR2 is ANQGSEA in the germline V gene. This CDR3 is 11 amino acids long. Deletions cut 6 bases from V and 6 bases from J, with 11 bases between. The CDR3 region is CSVGTAQTQYF. Here the CDR3 DNA reads TGCAGCGTCGGGACCGCACAGACCCAGTACTTC.